This is a list of T cell receptor beta chains from one sample in a study of human T cells and chemical hapten exposure. TCRdb re-analysed the RACE reads in MiXCR, keeping a single row per CDR3 protein. The sample carries approximately 80,000 distinct CDR3 sequences, about 8% recorded once. Material: whole blood, obtained in connection with sensitization to the hapten diphenylcyclopropenone (DPC). The receptors come from a woman aged 30 to 39 with alopecia areata. Some clones in this sample may be carry-over from other donors' samples. The CDR3 runs from the conserved cysteine through the conserved F or W. The D gene is left open where the match is weak. Clone size is not always given. Where it is, it says once, few, many or a class for expanded clones.

size: many
V: TRBV2
J: TRBJ2-3
length: 15
D: NA
DNA: TGTGCCAGCAGTGGAAGGGTCGGGGGCACAGATACGCAGTATTTT
CDR3: CASSGRVGGTDTQYF

size: many
V: TRBV7-9
J: TRBJ1-3
length: 17
D: TRBD1
DNA: TGTGCCAGCAGCGCGACCGAGACAGGGATCTCTGGAAACACCATATATTTT
CDR3: CASSATETGISGNTIYF

size: NA
V: TRBV6-5
J: TRBJ1-2
length: 14
D: TRBD1
DNA: TGTGCCAGCAGTTACCGGGACAGGGGAGATGGCTACACCTTC
CDR3: CASSYRDRGDGYTF

size: NA
V: TRBV6-1
J: TRBJ2-1
length: 16
D: NA
DNA: TGTGCCAGCATATCCAGACAGGACAGCTCCTACAATGAGCAGTTCTTC
CDR3: CASISRQDSSYNEQFF

size: NA
V: TRBV5-1
J: TRBJ2-6
length: 18
D: NA
DNA: TGCGCCAGCAGCTTGTGGGGGACGGCCAGCTCTGGGGCCAACGTCCTGACTTTC
CDR3: CASSLWGTASSGANVLTF

size: NA
V: TRBV10-3
J: TRBJ2-7
length: 10
D: NA
DNA: TGTGCCATCTCGAGTTACGAGCAGTACTTC
CDR3: CAISSYEQYF

size: many
V: TRBV3-1
J: TRBJ2-3
length: 14
D: NA
DNA: TGTGCCAGCAGCTCTCAGCTGAGTAGAGATACGCAGTATTTT
CDR3: CASSSQLSRDTQYF

size: few
V: TRBV7-9
J: TRBJ1-1
length: 13
D: NA
DNA: TGTGCCAGCAGCCCTGTTATGGACACTGAAGCTTTCTTT
CDR3: CASSPVMDTEAFF

size: NA
V: TRBV15
J: TRBJ1-5
length: 16
D: NA
DNA: TGTGCCACCAGCAGAGATAGCGGGAACCTTAATCAGCCCCAGCATTTT
CDR3: CATSRDSGNLNQPQHF

size: few
V: TRBV6-1
J: TRBJ1-2
length: 13
D: NA
DNA: TGTGCCAGCACTGTGGACAGAACATATGGCTACACCTTC
CDR3: CASTVDRTYGYTF

size: few
V: TRBV7-9
J: TRBJ1-2
length: 14
D: TRBD1
DNA: TGTGCCAGCAGCTTCTGGACAGGGGGCGATGGCTACACCTTC
CDR3: CASSFWTGGDGYTF

size: many
V: TRBV3-1
J: TRBJ2-3
length: 14
D: NA
DNA: TGTGCCAGCAGCCACCTATTAGGAGGAGATACGCAGTATTTT
CDR3: CASSHLLGGDTQYF

size: few
V: TRBV18
J: TRBJ1-6
length: 16
D: NA
DNA: TGTGCCAGCTCACCACCCTATAGACCCAGCGATTCACCCCTCCACTTT
CDR3: CASSPPYRPSDSPLHF

size: many
V: TRBV3-1
J: TRBJ1-2
length: 14
D: NA
DNA: TGTGCCAGCAGTAATTCTCTTGAGGGGTACGGCTACACCTTC
CDR3: CASSNSLEGYGYTF

size: many
V: TRBV2
J: TRBJ2-1
length: 14
D: TRBD1
DNA: TGTGCCAGCAGACACGGGACAGGGGGCAATGAGCAGTTCTTC
CDR3: CASRHGTGGNEQFF

size: few
V: TRBV10-3
J: TRBJ2-1
length: 15
D: TRBD2
DNA: TGTGCCATCAGTGCGACTAGCGGGGGGATCGATGAGCAGTTCTTC
CDR3: CAISATSGGIDEQFF

size: NA
V: TRBV5-1
J: TRBJ2-7
length: 18
D: NA
DNA: TGCGCCAGCAGCCCCGGACGCTCAACCGTCTTTAGCTCCTACGAGCAGTACTTC
CDR3: CASSPGRSTVFSSYEQYF

size: NA
V: TRBV3-1
J: TRBJ1-2
length: 13
D: NA
DNA: TGTGCCAGCAGCCTTACGGGGTTCTATGGCTACACCTTC
CDR3: CASSLTGFYGYTF

size: many
V: TRBV24-1
J: TRBJ2-2
length: 13
D: NA
DNA: TGTGCCACCAGTGATTTTTTGGCCGGGGAGCTGTTTTTT
CDR3: CATSDFLAGELFF

size: many
V: TRBV5-1
J: TRBJ1-2
length: 15
D: NA
DNA: TGCGCCAGCAGCTTGGGGGAGAATTCTAACTATGGCTACACCTTC
CDR3: CASSLGENSNYGYTF

size: few
V: TRBV29-1
J: TRBJ1-1
length: 16
D: TRBD1
DNA: TGCAGCGCGTTAAGGGGGCAATGGGTTGGAAACACTGAAGCTTTCTTT
CDR3: CSALRGQWVGNTEAFF

size: few
V: TRBV7-8
J: TRBJ2-5
length: 14
D: TRBD2
DNA: TGTGCCAGCAGCTTAGCAGCGGGGGAGGAGACCCAGTACTTC
CDR3: CASSLAAGEETQYF

size: NA
V: TRBV6-6
J: TRBJ1-2
length: 17
D: TRBD1
DNA: TGTGCCAGCAGTTACTCCGGAAGTCGGACAGGGGTGAATGGCTACACCTTC
CDR3: CASSYSGSRTGVNGYTF